This T cell receptor beta chain is from a study of CD8 T cells in Susac syndrome. Germline loops: CDR1 MNHEY, CDR2 SMNVEV (reference sequence). With 7 bases removed from V and 3 bases from J, the gap between germline ends came to 15 bases. The CDR3 sequence is 15 residues long. Reverse transcription of roughly 0.45 to 1 ug RNA used random hexamers. TCRdb itself ran the immunoSEQ multiplex PCR reads through MiXCR, one entry per CDR3 protein. The data contain some 120,000 distinct CDR3 sequences, around 95% of them singletons. The sample was CD4+ T cells from PBMCs. The sequence came from a human donor in good health. The J gene is TRBJ2-2, the V gene TRBV27; weak D call: TRBD1 (7 bases). The CDR3 sequence is CASMVAGGHTGELFF. The DNA of the CDR3 is TGTGCCAGCATGGTGGCAGGGGGGCACACCGGGGAGCTGTTTTTT.